A selection of T cell receptor beta chains follows, all from one sample in a study of cytomegalovirus exposure and HLA in healthy donors. Here immunoSEQ multiplex PCR was the method, and the copy in TCRdb shows in-frame clones only, minus some. The data contain 200,000 or so clones, more than 75% of them singletons. The specimen sequenced was PBMCs. These TCRs come from a woman under 30 in good health and CMV-seronegative. Each CDR3 is given with its conserved first and last residue. D genes are given only for firm matches. Size tells how often a clone was seen (once, few, many) or the class of an expanded clone, and some rows leave it out.

j_gene,v_gene,d_gene,abundance,len,CDR3nt,CDR3aa
TRBJ2-7,TRBV6-5,NA,NA,14,TGTGCCAGCAGTAACACTGGAGGGTTCTTCGAGCAGTACTTC,CASSNTGGFFEQYF
TRBJ2-7,TRBV7-2,TRBD2,once,16,TGTGCCAGCAGCCAGACTAGCGGGAGTCGGAATCACGAGCAGTACTTC,CASSQTSGSRNHEQYF
TRBJ2-3,TRBV5-8,NA,NA,12,TGTGCCAGCAGCTCAAGAGGGGATACGCAGTATTTT,CASSSRGDTQYF
TRBJ1-2,TRBV30,NA,NA,12,TGTGCCGCGGAAGGGGCGAGCTATGGCTACACCTTC,CAAEGASYGYTF
TRBJ2-7,TRBV7-2,TRBD2,NA,15,TGTGCCAGCAGCTCGCCGGGACTAGGGGCTTACGAGCAGTACTTC,CASSSPGLGAYEQYF
TRBJ1-2,TRBV2,NA,NA,14,TGTGCCAGCATGTCTCCGAGCTTAAATCATGGCTACACCTTC,CASMSPSLNHGYTF
TRBJ1-2,TRBV6-1,TRBD1,NA,14,TGTGCCAGCAGGGACTACAGGGGTGGCTATGGCTACACCTTC,CASRDYRGGYGYTF
TRBJ2-1,TRBV5-4,TRBD2,NA,15,TGTGCCAGCAGCTTGAACTTACCAGGGACTAGCGGGGGGGTCTTC,CASSLNLPGTSGGVF
TRBJ2-2,TRBV6-5,TRBD1,NA,15,TGTGCCAGCAGGCCCACAGGGGCCGGGGCCGGGGAGCTGTTTTTT,CASRPTGAGAGELFF
TRBJ1-1,TRBV5-1,TRBD1,NA,13,TGCGCCAGCAGCCTGGACAGGGACACTGAAGCTTTCTTT,CASSLDRDTEAFF
TRBJ2-7,TRBV5-1,NA,NA,13,TGCGCCAGCAGCTTGGGACAGCAACACGAGCAGTACTTC,CASSLGQQHEQYF
TRBJ2-3,TRBV6-1,NA,NA,15,TGTGCCAGCAGGGGACAAGAAGCTAGCACAGATACGCAGTATTTT,CASRGQEASTDTQYF
TRBJ1-2,TRBV7-9,NA,NA,15,TGTGCCAGCAGCTTAAATGTGGGGGCGCACGGTGGCTACACCTTC,CASSLNVGAHGGYTF
TRBJ1-2,TRBV18,TRBD1,NA,14,TGTGCCAGCTCGTCGGGACAGGGTAACTATGGCTACACCTTC,CASSSGQGNYGYTF
TRBJ1-1,TRBV10-3,NA,NA,13,TGTGCCATCAGTGAGTCCGAACGGGGTGAAGCTTTCTTT,CAISESERGEAFF
TRBJ2-3,TRBV5-1,NA,once,17,TGCGCCAGCAGCTTGGCCTTTTCTGGGGCGTCCACAGATACGCAGTATTTT,CASSLAFSGASTDTQYF
TRBJ2-1,TRBV6-6,TRBD1,NA,13,TGTGCCAGCAGGAGGGACAGCGACAATGAGCAGTTCTTC,CASRRDSDNEQFF
TRBJ2-3,TRBV27,NA,few,15,TGTGCCAGCAGACCCATTAGCGGCCCCACAGATACGCAGTATTTT,CASRPISGPTDTQYF
TRBJ2-5,TRBV6-5,NA,NA,15,TGTGCCAGCTCCACCCTGGCGGCGGGACAGGAGACCCAGTACTTC,CASSTLAAGQETQYF
TRBJ2-1,TRBV10-3,TRBD2,NA,16,TGTGCCATCAGTGAGTCGGCTAGCGGTAACTACAATGAGCAGTTCTTC,CAISESASGNYNEQFF
TRBJ1-1,TRBV18,TRBD1,few,15,TGTGCCAGCTCACCTTCAGGGGGCGAGGGGACTGAAGCTTTCTTT,CASSPSGGEGTEAFF
TRBJ1-1,TRBV5-1,TRBD1,NA,14,TGCGCCAGCAGCTCGGACAGGGGGGACACTGAAGCTTTCTTT,CASSSDRGDTEAFF
TRBJ2-6,TRBV5-1,TRBD1,NA,18,TGCGCCAGCAGCTTGTTAGGGGGCCACTCCTCGGGGGCCAACGTCCTGACTTTC,CASSLLGGHSSGANVLTF
TRBJ1-6,TRBV5-1,NA,NA,18,TGCGCCAGCAGCTTGGGGAGGACGGCGGGGGGGGAAAATTCACCCCTCCACTTT,CASSLGRTAGGENSPLHF
TRBJ2-7,TRBV4-2,TRBD2,NA,15,TGTGCCAGCAGCCAAGGGGCTAGCGGGAACTACGAGCAGTACTTC,CASSQGASGNYEQYF
TRBJ1-3,TRBV10-3,NA,NA,13,TGTGCCATCACGACAGACTCTGGAAACACCATATATTTT,CAITTDSGNTIYF
TRBJ2-5,TRBV27,TRBD2,NA,17,TGTGCCAGCAGTTTCGGACGCGGGAGGGCCGGCAGAGAGACCCAGTACTTC,CASSFGRGRAGRETQYF
TRBJ2-7,TRBV10-3,NA,once,14,TGTGCCATCAGTGACGCGGGAAACTCCTACGAGCAGTACTTC,CAISDAGNSYEQYF
TRBJ1-4,TRBV27,NA,NA,15,TGTGCCAGCAGTTTAAAGGGGTGGACTAATGAAAAACTGTTTTTT,CASSLKGWTNEKLFF
TRBJ2-1,TRBV27,NA,NA,15,TGTGCCAGCAGTTTTGCGGGGATCCCCTACAATGAGCAGTTCTTC,CASSFAGIPYNEQFF
TRBJ2-7,TRBV7-9,NA,NA,13,TGTGCCAGCAGCAGAGGGGTGCAGGGGGAGCAGTACTTC,CASSRGVQGEQYF
TRBJ1-2,TRBV19,NA,NA,12,TGTGCCACCTCACCCTCGGGCTATGGCTACACCTTC,CATSPSGYGYTF
TRBJ2-7,TRBV29-1,TRBD1,NA,14,TGCAGCGTTGCGCTTCTGGACAGGGTCCACGAGCAGTACTTC,CSVALLDRVHEQYF
TRBJ1-4,TRBV28,NA,NA,14,TGTGCCAGCACGGTGGGACATCCAGGGGAAAAACTGTTTTTT,CASTVGHPGEKLFF
TRBJ2-7,TRBV25-1,TRBD1,NA,15,TGTGCCAGCAGTGCGACCGGGACAGGCGAATACGAGCAGTACTTC,CASSATGTGEYEQYF
TRBJ1-1,TRBV5-1,TRBD1,NA,15,TGCGCCAGCAGCCTCGACAGGGTAGTATGGACTGAAGCTTTCTTT,CASSLDRVVWTEAFF
TRBJ2-7,TRBV28,NA,few,14,TGTGCCAGCAGTTTAGGAGGGAAAAGCTACGAGCAGTACTTC,CASSLGGKSYEQYF
TRBJ1-2,TRBV29-1,TRBD1,NA,13,TGCAGCGCCGACCAGGGGGCAAACTATGGCTACACCTTC,CSADQGANYGYTF
TRBJ1-4,TRBV30,NA,NA,13,TGTGCCTGGAGTCTTCTTGTGAATGAAAAACTGTTTTTT,CAWSLLVNEKLFF
TRBJ2-7,TRBV29-1,TRBD1,NA,13,TGCAGCGTTGAAGGGACAGGGCTCCACGAGCAGTACTTC,CSVEGTGLHEQYF
TRBJ2-5,TRBV27,TRBD2,NA,16,TGTGCCAGCAGTTTATCAGGCGGGGGGGTAGGAGAGACCCAGTACTTC,CASSLSGGGVGETQYF
TRBJ1-1,TRBV7-9,NA,NA,13,TGTGCCAGCAGCGGGACACCGAACACTGAAGCTTTCTTT,CASSGTPNTEAFF
TRBJ1-2,TRBV2,TRBD1,NA,14,TGTGCCAGCAGCCGGGACAGGGGCGGCTATGGCTACACCTTC,CASSRDRGGYGYTF
TRBJ2-1,TRBV14,NA,NA,17,TGTGCCAGCAGCCAAGAGGAGGGTTCGAGCTGGTACAATGAGCAGTTCTTC,CASSQEEGSSWYNEQFF
TRBJ1-2,TRBV5-1,TRBD1,once,16,TGCGCCAGCAGCTTGGGACAGGGAGTCTCTAACTATGGCTACACCTTC,CASSLGQGVSNYGYTF
TRBJ2-2,TRBV19,NA,NA,13,TGTGCCAGTACCTCCGGGAACACCGGGGAGCTGTTTTTT,CASTSGNTGELFF
TRBJ2-7,TRBV10-2,NA,NA,14,TGCGCCAGCAGTGAAACCCGAAACCTATACGAGCAGTACTTC,CASSETRNLYEQYF
TRBJ1-1,TRBV18,TRBD1,NA,17,TGTGCCAGCTCACACGGACAGGACGACTGGTGGGGCACTGAAGCTTTCTTT,CASSHGQDDWWGTEAFF
TRBJ2-2,TRBV19,TRBD2,NA,16,TGTGCCAGTAGTATGGCGGGACTAGCGGGATCCGGGGAGCTGTTTTTT,CASSMAGLAGSGELFF
TRBJ2-2,TRBV7-2,TRBD1,NA,16,TGTGCCAGCAGCTTAATCCCAGGGGGCAGGACCGGGGAGCTGTTTTTT,CASSLIPGGRTGELFF
TRBJ2-6,TRBV29-1,NA,NA,13,TGCAGCGTTGTGAGTCCCGGGGCCAACGTCCTGACTTTC,CSVVSPGANVLTF
TRBJ2-3,TRBV29-1,TRBD2,NA,14,TGCAGCGTGCCGACTAGCGGGACCACAGATACGCAGTATTTT,CSVPTSGTTDTQYF
TRBJ2-2,TRBV27,TRBD2,few,15,TGTGCCAGCAGAGGGACTAGCGGGACCTCCGGGGAGCTGTTTTTT,CASRGTSGTSGELFF
TRBJ2-7,TRBV4-1,TRBD1,NA,15,TGCGCCAGCAGCCAAGATGGCGACAGGGGGTACGAGCAGTACTTC,CASSQDGDRGYEQYF
TRBJ2-5,TRBV5-6,NA,NA,11,TGTGCCAGCAGCTCCAGGGAGACCCAGTACTTC,CASSSRETQYF
TRBJ1-1,TRBV19,NA,NA,16,TGTGCCAGTAGTATAGGTGGACATTCGTCGAGGACTGAAGCTTTCTTT,CASSIGGHSSRTEAFF
TRBJ2-2,TRBV6-5,NA,few,12,TGTGCCAGCAGGTCGGGTTCCGGGGAGCTGTTTTTT,CASRSGSGELFF
TRBJ1-5,TRBV27,NA,NA,14,TGTGCCAGCGCGCTCCGGGGGGGAGTTCAGCCCCAGCATTTT,CASALRGGVQPQHF
TRBJ2-7,TRBV28,TRBD2,NA,14,TGTGCCAGCAGAAGGACTAGCGGGACCCAGGAGCAGTACTTC,CASRRTSGTQEQYF